Given below is one T cell receptor (beta chain) in context. This sample was included in a study of CD8 T cells in Susac syndrome. V lost 5 bases, J lost 7 bases, and 13 bases stayed unmatched. CDR3 length: 15 residues. Sequencing of TCR beta was performed on blood CD8+ T cells and on blood CD4+ T cells. FACS was used to enrich TEMRA cells, whereas the CD8+ and CD4+ T cells were obtained by negative isolation. cDNA came from around 0.54 to 1 ug RNA primed by random hexamers. An immunoSEQ multiplex PCR amplified TCR beta CDR3 over 54 Vbeta and 13 Jbeta. TCRdb redid the calling of the immunoSEQ multiplex PCR reads with MiXCR, one entry per CDR3 protein. This table holds fewer than 350,000 distinct CDR3 sequences, 90% to 95% found once.

The chain couples TRBV12-3 or TRBV12-4 to TRBJ1-1; TRBD1 matches 7 bases. The sequenced sample consisted of CD4+ T cells from PBMCs. The receptor comes from a human donor with multiple sclerosis. The CDR3 DNA follows: TGTGCCAGCAGTCAGGGGGGGGGAGGACTCGGTGAAGCTTTCTTT. Residues: CASSQGGGGLGEAFF.